This record covers a single T cell receptor (beta chain). One end of the junction varies from germline; a read error may be responsible. This sample was included in a study of T-cell reconstitution after alpha-beta-depleted transplantation in children. The TCRbeta library was prepared with unique molecular identifiers. In TCRdb, the PCR reads were re-called with MiXCR into one record per CDR3 protein. The sample holds roughly 500,000 distinct CDR3 sequences, over 9.5% seen once. The CDR3 has 14 residues. CDR1 and CDR2 (germline): MDHEN, SYDVKM. The input for sequencing was PBMCs, taken before TCRalphabeta/CD19-depleted stem cell transplant. The sequence came from a child younger than 10 with inherited bone marrow failure, due to receive a stem cell transplant. The chain uses TRBV28 and TRBJ1-4; 7 positions agree with TRBD1. CDR3 in amino acids: CASSLTGINKKLFF. For the CDR3, the DNA is TGTGCCAGCAGTTTGACAGGGATTAATAAAAAACTGTTTTTT.